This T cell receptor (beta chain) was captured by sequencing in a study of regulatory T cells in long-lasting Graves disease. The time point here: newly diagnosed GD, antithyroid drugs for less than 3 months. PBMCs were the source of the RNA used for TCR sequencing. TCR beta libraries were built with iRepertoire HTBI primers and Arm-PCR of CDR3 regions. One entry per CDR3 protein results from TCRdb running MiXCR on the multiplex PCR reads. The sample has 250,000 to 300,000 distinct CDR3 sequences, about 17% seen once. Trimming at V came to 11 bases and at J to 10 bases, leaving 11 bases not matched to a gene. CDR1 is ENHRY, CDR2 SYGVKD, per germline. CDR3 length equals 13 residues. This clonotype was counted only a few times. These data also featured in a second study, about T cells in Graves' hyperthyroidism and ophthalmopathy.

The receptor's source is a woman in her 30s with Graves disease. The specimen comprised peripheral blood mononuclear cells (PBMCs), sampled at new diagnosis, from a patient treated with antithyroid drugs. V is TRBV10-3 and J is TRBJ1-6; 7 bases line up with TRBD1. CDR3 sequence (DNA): TGTGCCGTTTCCGGGCAGGGGGACTCACCCCTCCACTTT. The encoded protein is CAVSGQGDSPLHF.